This T cell receptor (beta chain) appears in the sequencing data of a study of cytomegalovirus exposure and HLA in healthy donors. Study in general: The Caucasian-associated ancestry cluster held more than 80% of a few hundred genotyped donors.

This clone has just a few counts. Its antigen is currently unknown. General study results and limits: Previous analysis showed most TCR beta V segments were productive about 87% or about 30% of the time. Later genetic work tied a missense DCLRE1C variant to beta-chain V and J trimming. Analysis performed later showed TCR beta chains linked to HLA being more clonally expanded than equally common others.

The germline CDR1 and CDR2 sequences are SNHLY and FYNNEI. Between the trimmed V and J ends, which lost 3 bases and 7 bases, there was a span of 15 bases. The CDR3 length is 14 residues. The PCR used 60 Vbeta and 13 Jbeta primers. TCRdb's copy holds only in-frame clones and misses some; the assay was immunoSEQ multiplex PCR. The table records approximately 160,000 clones, roughly four fifths of them present only once. Sequenced: PBMCs. The clonotype was recovered from a woman between 45 and 65 years old in good health and CMV-seropositive. The V call is TRBV2, the J call TRBJ2-5, with a possible D match to TRBD1 (6 bases). CDR3 DNA: TGTGCCAGCAGTGATAACAGGGAAGGGGGGACCCAGTACTTC. Its protein product is CASSDNREGGTQYF.